The rows below give T cell receptor beta chains drawn from one sample of a study. Assay: immunoSEQ multiplex PCR; the TCRdb copy retains only in-frame clones and omits some. The table records about 50,000 clones, more than 80% of them present only once. The sequencing input was PBMCs. These receptors originate from a man aged 35 to 55 with rheumatoid arthritis. The CDR3 runs from the conserved cysteine through the conserved F or W. A D gene is named only where the DNA matches it firmly. Size tells how often a clone was seen (once, few, many) or the class of an expanded clone, and some rows leave it out.

TRBV6-5	TRBJ1-2	NA	NA	TGTGCCAGCAGTTACTCGGGGACGGTCCTCTATGGCTACACCTTC	CASSYSGTVLYGYTF
TRBV6-6	TRBJ2-1	NA	NA	TGTGCCAGCAGTTCGGACCAGTTCTCCTACAATGAGCAGTTCTTC	CASSSDQFSYNEQFF
TRBV4-3	TRBJ1-2	NA	NA	TGCGCCAGCAGCCAAGATTTGCAGGGAGGTTCGGGCTATGGCTACACCTTC	CASSQDLQGGSGYGYTF
TRBV18	TRBJ2-1	NA	NA	TGTGCCAGCTCACCGGACAGCTCCTACAATGAGCAGTTCTTC	CASSPDSSYNEQFF
TRBV27	TRBJ1-3	NA	NA	TGTGCCAGCAGTTTATCCGGCTCTGGAAACACCATATATTTT	CASSLSGSGNTIYF
TRBV6-5	TRBJ1-4	once	NA	TGTGCCACTATAAGAGGTCTCGAGGAAAAACTGTTTTTT	CATIRGLEEKLFF
TRBV27	TRBJ2-7	NA	NA	TGTGCCAGCGGGTACAGATCCTACGAGCAGTACTTC	CASGYRSYEQYF
TRBV29-1	TRBJ1-5	NA	NA	TGCAGCGTGGAAATCCTCCACGGTCAGCCCCAGCATTTT	CSVEILHGQPQHF
TRBV19	TRBJ2-7	NA	TRBD1	TGTGCCAGTAGTATACTACGAGGGACAGGGTCCTACGAGCAGTACTTC	CASSILRGTGSYEQYF
TRBV18	TRBJ2-7	NA	NA	TGTGCCAGCTCACTGGGGTCCGCGGAGGGCAACGAGCAGTACTTC	CASSLGSAEGNEQYF
TRBV7-3	TRBJ2-3	NA	TRBD1	TGTGCCAGCAGCTTAACGGGGCAGGGGGCAGATACGCAGTATTTT	CASSLTGQGADTQYF
TRBV27	TRBJ2-7	NA	NA	TGTGCCAGCAGTTTATTCAGGGGGGGGCCCTACGAGCAGTACTTC	CASSLFRGGPYEQYF
TRBV12-3/TRBV12-4	TRBJ2-1	NA	NA	TGTGCCAGCAGTTTATCGAGGGATGAGCAGTTCTTC	CASSLSRDEQFF
TRBV11-2	TRBJ2-7	NA	TRBD1	TGTGCCAGCAGCTTAGCATTGCGGGACAGGGTCGAGCAGTACTTC	CASSLALRDRVEQYF
TRBV19	TRBJ2-7	once	TRBD1	TGTGCCAGTAGGACCCCGGGACAGGGTTACGAGCAGTACTTC	CASRTPGQGYEQYF
TRBV18	TRBJ1-1	NA	TRBD1	TGTGCCAGCTCACCACAGGGGGCGGTCGGTGACACTGAAGCTTTCTTT	CASSPQGAVGDTEAFF
TRBV25-1	TRBJ1-6	few	TRBD1	TGTGCCAGCAGTGAATTCACAGGGGCAAATTCACCCCTCCACTTT	CASSEFTGANSPLHF
TRBV6-1	TRBJ1-6	NA	NA	TGTGCCAGCAGTGAAGACAGGTTAAATTCACCCCTCCACTTT	CASSEDRLNSPLHF
TRBV10-2	TRBJ2-5	NA	TRBD1	TGCGCCAGCAGACGAACAGGGGGTTTTCAGTACTTC	CASRRTGGFQYF
TRBV28	TRBJ2-7	NA	NA	TGTGCCAGCACCTCCGGGGACCTCTCCTACGAGCAGTACTTC	CASTSGDLSYEQYF
TRBV25-1	TRBJ2-3	NA	TRBD2	TGTGCCAGCAGTCCCGGGACTAGCGGGAGCCTGTTGACAGATACGCAGTATTTT	CASSPGTSGSLLTDTQYF
TRBV12-3/TRBV12-4	TRBJ1-1	NA	NA	TGTGCCAGCAGTCCGAGGGGGACTGAAGCTTTCTTT	CASSPRGTEAFF
TRBV19	TRBJ2-5	NA	TRBD1	TGTGCCAGTAGTATAGGGTCCAGGGGGCGTAGAGAGACCCAGTACTTC	CASSIGSRGRRETQYF
TRBV9	TRBJ1-1	NA	NA	TGTGCCAGCAGCGCGGCCGAGGGCACTGAAGCTTTCTTT	CASSAAEGTEAFF
TRBV11-2	TRBJ1-2	NA	NA	TGTGCCAGCAGCTTAGGGGGGCGCGGCTACACCTTC	CASSLGGRGYTF
TRBV27	TRBJ1-6	NA	NA	TGTGCCAGTGGACACCTTAATTCACCCCTCCACTTT	CASGHLNSPLHF
TRBV9	TRBJ2-2	NA	TRBD2	TGTGCCAGCAGCGGAGGACTAGTTTTCGCCTCGGGGGAGCTGTTTTTT	CASSGGLVFASGELFF
TRBV7-2	TRBJ1-4	NA	NA	TGTGCCAGCAGCTTAAGAGAGAATGAAAAACTGTTTTTT	CASSLRENEKLFF
TRBV6-1	TRBJ1-4	NA	NA	TGTGCCAGCACATCTTCGGGACACCTTAATGAAAAACTGTTTTTT	CASTSSGHLNEKLFF
TRBV9	TRBJ1-1	NA	NA	TGTGCCAGCAGCGTATCCTACGGGGGAGGGCCCGAAGCTTTCTTT	CASSVSYGGGPEAFF
TRBV28	TRBJ1-2	NA	TRBD1	TGTGCCAGCAGTACTCCAGGGGGCGCCCGCTATGGCTACACCTTC	CASSTPGGARYGYTF
TRBV15	TRBJ2-1	NA	NA	TGTGCCACCAGCAGAGAGAGGAGGGATGGTGAGCAGTTCTTC	CATSRERRDGEQFF
TRBV9	TRBJ1-2	once	NA	TGTGCCAGCAGCAGCCTCCTAATAGGCGGAGGTGGCTACACCTTC	CASSSLLIGGGGYTF
TRBV5-4	TRBJ1-2	NA	NA	TGTGCCAGCAGCGACGGGTTCTATGGCTACACCTTC	CASSDGFYGYTF
TRBV7-9	TRBJ2-7	NA	NA	TGTGCCAGCAGCACACAGAGGACCCTGGAGCAGTACTTC	CASSTQRTLEQYF
TRBV10-1	TRBJ2-1	once	TRBD2	TGCGCCAGCAGTGAGCTAGGGACTAGTGGTACGGGTGAGCAGTTCTTC	CASSELGTSGTGEQFF
TRBV21-1	TRBJ2-1	NA	NA	TGTGCCAGCACCGTTCGGGGGGGCCTCAATGAGCAGTTCTTC	CASTVRGGLNEQFF
TRBV14	TRBJ1-4	NA	TRBD1	TGTGCCAGCAGTGACAGGGGGCCATCCACCTGGATTGAAAAACTGTTTTTT	CASSDRGPSTWIEKLFF
TRBV18	TRBJ2-1	NA	TRBD2	TGTGCCAGCTCACCCAGGCGGGAGGGCCGTGATGAGCAGTTCTTC	CASSPRREGRDEQFF
TRBV6-2/TRBV6-3	TRBJ1-3	NA	NA	TGTGCCAGCAGTTACCCCGCGGTATCGCCTGGAAACACCATATATTTT	CASSYPAVSPGNTIYF
TRBV27	TRBJ2-2	NA	TRBD1	TGTGCCAGCAGTTCGTTACAGGGGAAGAGGGACACCGGGGAGCTGTTTTTT	CASSSLQGKRDTGELFF
TRBV18	TRBJ1-2	NA	NA	TGTGCCAGCTCACCAACGGACGGCTATGGCTACACCTTC	CASSPTDGYGYTF
TRBV7-9	TRBJ2-1	NA	TRBD1	TGTGCCAGCAGCTTACAACAGGGGTCTATCAATGAGCAGTTCTTC	CASSLQQGSINEQFF
TRBV5-4	TRBJ1-1	once	NA	TGTGCCAGCAGCCCGCAGGGGAACACTGAAGCTTTCTTT	CASSPQGNTEAFF
TRBV5-1	TRBJ1-2	NA	TRBD1	TGCGCCAGCAGCTCCGGGACAGGGGGTGGCTACACCTTC	CASSSGTGGGYTF
TRBV7-9	TRBJ2-7	NA	TRBD1	TGTGCCAGCACCTTCTCCAACAGGGGGGACGAGCAGTACTTC	CASTFSNRGDEQYF
TRBV19	TRBJ1-2	NA	NA	TGTGCCACTCCGGGACCGCGCTATGGCTACACCTTC	CATPGPRYGYTF